The sequence of this T cell receptor beta chain was determined in a study of beta chain features in type 1 diabetes. Reverse transcription of all isolated RNA meant that expressed TCRB transcripts were sequenced. This table comes from immunoSEQ multiplex PCR, and its TCRdb copy is limited to in-frame clones, with some not included. The profile shows more than 300,000 clones, roughly 12% of them singletons. Study-level points and caveats: A greater similarity of naive, central memory and Treg TCRB repertoires was seen among patients than among healthy donors. Type 1 diabetes patients had TCRB CDR3s that were shorter (moderately but significantly so) in all four CD4+ subsets. Lower insertion and higher deletion counts appeared at VDJ junctions in type 1 diabetes patients.

Turning to this clone: Its antigen is as yet unknown.

The collection from each donor was one heparinised blood draw averaging approximately 110 mL. This receptor was taken from a man between 18 and 29 years old in good health. What was sequenced was naive CD4+ T cells from blood.

The CDR3 sequence is CASSRVPRQDGYTF. In DNA, the CDR3 is TGTGCCAGCAGTCGAGTCCCGAGACAGGATGGCTACACCTTC. The rearrangement joins TRBV6-6 to TRBJ1-2, with TRBD1 as a possible D gene (6 bases). This CDR3 comprises 14 residues. The V gene lost 5 bases and the J gene lost 6 bases, with 16 bases spanning the gap. Germline assignment: CDR1 MNHNY and CDR2 SVGAGI (reference sequence).